These 10 T cell receptor beta chains share one sample of origin, sequenced in a study of OX40 agonist ivuxolimab in advanced cancers. Generated by immunoSEQ multiplex PCR, the TCRdb table keeps only in-frame clones and is missing some. The table records tens of thousands of clones, roughly nine tenths of them present only once. The sample consisted of CD4+ or CD8+ T cells sorted from blood, taken in a trial of the OX40 agonist ivuxolimab. These receptors originate from an adult with an advanced solid tumor such as melanoma, head and neck, liver or kidney cancer.

This clone came up once. The chain recombines TRBV14 with TRBJ2-7, with 9 nucleotides matching TRBD2. V gave up 4 bases and J gave up 3 bases; unmatched junction bases: 7. Germline V gene sequence: CDR1 SGHDN, CDR2 FVKESK. This CDR3 contains 15 residues. Written as DNA, the CDR3 is TGTGCCAGCAGCCCCTTGGCTAGCGGGATCTACGAGCAGTACTTC. It is translated as CASSPLASGIYEQYF.

The chain is built from TRBV12-2 and TRBJ2-1. TRBV12-2 counts as a pseudogene. CDR3 length equals 13 residues. CDR3 in DNA: TGTGCAAGTCGCCCCTTAAGGGAAAATGAGCAGTTCTTC. Translation gives CASRPLRENEQFF.

The chain employs TRBV6-5 and TRBJ1-1, with a tentative D call TRBD1 (5 bases). This CDR3 region has 14 residues. The ends were cut back, 6 bases at V and 6 bases at J, with 17 bases in the middle. Germline loops: CDR1 MNHEY, CDR2 SVGAGI. As DNA, the CDR3 is TGTGCCAGCAGAGCGGGACGGTTTTTGGCTGAAGCTTTCTTT. Translating it yields CASRAGRFLAEAFF.

This clone came up once. The chain is built from TRBV4-1 and TRBJ1-1; D unclear. The CDR3 has 16 amino acids. The germline V and J ends were trimmed by 0 bases and 3 bases, with 14 bases remaining between them. The germline V gene has CDR1 MGHRA and CDR2 YSYEKL. CDR3 sequence: CASSQDRNSPDTEAFF. In DNA, the CDR3 is TGCGCCAGCAGCCAAGATCGTAACAGTCCAGACACTGAAGCTTTCTTT.

This clone was detected once. This chain connects TRBV6-5 to TRBJ2-5; maybe TRBD2 (5 bases). The CDR3 spans 14 residues. V lost 6 bases and J 6 bases, leaving 17 bases between the germline ends. Germline loops: CDR1 MNHEY, CDR2 SVGAGI. The CDR3 DNA follows: TGTGCCAGCAGCTCCACGTGGGAGCAGAAGACCCAGTACTTC. The encoded protein is CASSSTWEQKTQYF.

V is TRBV4-3 and J is TRBJ2-2; perhaps TRBD1 as D (6 bases). V lost 7 bases, J lost 2 bases, and 14 bases lay in between. CDR3 length: 15 residues. Germline assignment: CDR1 LGHNA and CDR2 YSLEER. This CDR3 is CASNLEQGNTGELFF. As DNA, the CDR3 is TGCGCCAGCAACCTCGAACAGGGAAACACCGGGGAGCTGTTTTTT.

CDR3 region: CASSFRLAGVFTDTQYF. DNA for the CDR3: TGTGCCAGCAGCTTTAGACTAGCGGGGGTTTTCACAGATACGCAGTATTTT. V is TRBV7-3 and J is TRBJ2-3; 12 bases are a match to TRBD2. Germline-derived CDR1 and CDR2 are SGHTA and FQGTGA. V dropped 3 bases and J dropped 2; count of bases not matched to a gene: 6. The CDR3 has 17 residues.

The chain couples TRBV6-1 to TRBJ1-5, with D unclear. Germline CDR1 reads MNHNS; CDR2 reads SASEGT. V was cut by 1 base and J by 5 bases, with 9 bases left in between. CDR3 length: 14 residues. CDR3 sequence (DNA): TGTGCCAGCAGTGAAGAGAGGGAAGATCAGCCCCAGCATTTT. Translation gives CASSEEREDQPQHF.

This clone has only one observation. V gene TRBV5-6 combines with J gene TRBJ2-5, with TRBD2 as a possible D gene (7 bases). The germline V gene has CDR1 SGHDT and CDR2 YYEEEE. The CDR3 is 13 amino acids. The V end was cut by 4 bases, the J end by 6 bases, with 13 bases between. This CDR3 is CASSPGGPQTQYF. CDR3 nucleotide sequence: TGTGCCAGCAGCCCCGGGGGGCCGCAGACCCAGTACTTC.

The CDR3 sequence is CASRVAGTNTGELFF. Here the CDR3 DNA reads TGTGCCAGTAGGGTAGCGGGTACGAACACCGGGGAGCTGTTTTTT. The rearrangement joins TRBV19 to TRBJ2-2, with TRBD2 matching over 7 bases. Germline V gives CDR1 LNHDA, CDR2 SQIVND (reference sequence). V shed 6 bases, J shed 0 bases, and the junction held 4 bases outside the gene matches. The CDR3 runs to 15 residues.